Shown below are 22 T cell receptor beta chains from a single sample sequenced in a study of identical twins. In TCRdb, the 5' RACE reads were re-called with MiXCR into one record per CDR3 protein. The table lists nearly 900,000 distinct CDR3 sequences, 9% to 15% of them singletons. This sample also belongs to another study, concerning yellow fever vaccine responses in identical twins.

The specimen sequenced was PBMCs. Receptor source: a woman aged 18-30 years in good health.

V gene TRBV12-3 or TRBV12-4 combines with J gene TRBJ2-7; 7 nucleotides match TRBD2. J lost 0 bases, V lost 3 bases, and 5 bases had no gene match. The CDR3 has 15 amino acids. This chain's CDR3 is CASSLIAGASYEQYF. The CDR3 bases are TGTGCCAGCAGTTTGATAGCGGGCGCCTCCTACGAGCAGTACTTC.

This clonotype was observed at least ten times. The genes are TRBV11-2 and TRBJ2-5; D is unclear. V gave up 4 bases and J gave up 5 bases, with 11 bases separating them. The V gene's germline CDR1 is SGHAT and CDR2 FQNNGV. There are 13 residues in the CDR3. CDR3 sequence reads: CASSSRRYETQYF. Here the CDR3 DNA reads TGTGCCAGCAGCTCCAGACGTTATGAGACCCAGTACTTC.

There are a few counts of this clonotype. This chain links TRBV9 with TRBJ2-5; TRBD2 aligns across 14 bases. Losses at the gene ends were 6 bases for V and 4 bases for J; bases not matched to a gene: 5. CDR3 length equals 15 residues. Germline CDR1 is SGDLS and CDR2 is YYNGEE. CDR3 amino acids: CASTRLAGGGETQYF. CDR3 in DNA: TGTGCCAGCACCCGACTAGCGGGGGGGGGAGAGACCCAGTACTTC. The variable domain in full, with the rest retrieved from reference TRBV9 and TRBJ2-5, is DSGVTQTPKHLITATGQRVTLRCSPRSGDLSVYWYQQSLDQGLQFLIQYYNGEERAKGNILERFSAQQFPDLHSELNLSSLELGDSALYFCASTRLAGGGETQYFGPGTRLLVL.

V is TRBV5-6 and J is TRBJ1-4, with a tentative D call TRBD1 (6 bases). V gave up 5 bases and J gave up 5 bases, with 16 bases separating them. The CDR3 spans 15 residues. Germline V gives CDR1 SGHDT, CDR2 YYEEEE. CDR3: CASSKITGQNEKLFF. As DNA, the CDR3 is TGTGCCAGCAGTAAAATTACCGGACAGAATGAAAAACTGTTTTTT. The variable domain in full, with the rest retrieved from reference TRBV5-6 and TRBJ1-4, is DAGVTQSPTHLIKTRGQQVTLRCSPKSGHDTVSWYQQALGQGPQFIFQYYEEEERQRGNFPDRFSGHQFPNYSSELNVNALLLGDSALYLCASSKITGQNEKLFFGSGTQLSVL.

This chain connects TRBV29-1 to TRBJ2-1; 10 bases align to TRBD2. The germline V gene has CDR1 SQVTM and CDR2 ANQGSEA. The CDR3 sequence is 14 residues long. V lost 4 bases, J lost 3 bases, and 3 bases stayed unmatched. The CDR3 loop is CSVGSSGSYNEQFF. The CDR3 bases are TGCAGCGTTGGGTCTAGCGGGAGCTACAATGAGCAGTTCTTC.

The chain employs TRBV3-1 and TRBJ1-1; 8 bases align to TRBD1. Germline trimming cut 3 bases from V and 10 bases from J; bases unmatched to any gene: 7. The germline gives CDR1 LGHDT, CDR2 YNNKEL (reference sequence). The CDR3 is 13 amino acids. CDR3 protein: CASSQWQGAAAFF. As DNA, the CDR3 is TGTGCCAGCAGCCAGTGGCAGGGGGCGGCAGCTTTCTTT.

This clonotype was observed a handful of times. J is TRBJ1-1 and V is TRBV15, with TRBD1 matching 7 bases. The germline V gene encodes CDR1 LNHNV and CDR2 YYDKDF (reference sequence). The CDR3 runs to 17 residues. The ends lost 3 bases at V and 5 bases at J; junction bases unmatched: 15. DNA of the CDR3: TGTGCCACCAGCAGCTTCGTGGGGGAGGGGGCGCAGACTGAAGCTTTCTTT. Its translation is CATSSFVGEGAQTEAFF.

Many counts were recorded for this clonotype. The V gene is TRBV9, the J gene TRBJ1-1, with TRBD1 matching 7 bases. V lost 0 bases to trimming and J lost 1 base; unmatched junction nucleotides: 0. The CDR3 is made up of 14 amino acids. From germline, CDR1 is SGDLS and CDR2 YYNGEE. CDR3 protein: CASSVGQGNTEAFF. CDR3 nucleotides: TGTGCCAGCAGCGTAGGACAGGGGAACACTGAAGCTTTCTTT.

This clonotype appeared a single time. This rearrangement joins TRBV6-5 to TRBJ2-1, with 7 bases aligning to TRBD1. V was pared by 0 bases and J by 1 base, with 6 bases of the junction left unmatched. CDR3 length: 17 amino acids. CDR1 MNHEY and CDR2 SVGAGI come from the germline V gene. The CDR3 bases are TGTGCCAGCAGTTACTCTCGGCAGGGGGTTTCCTACAATGAGCAGTTCTTC. Its translation is CASSYSRQGVSYNEQFF.

This rearrangement joins TRBV10-3 to TRBJ2-2; 9 nucleotides line up with TRBD1. After removal of 8 bases from V and 4 bases from J, the junction contained 5 bases not matched to a gene. From germline, CDR1 is ENHRY and CDR2 SYGVKD. This CDR3 spans 14 amino acids. The CDR3 nucleotides are TGTGCCATCGGGGACAGGGTATTCACCGGGGAGCTGTTTTTT. Amino acid sequence: CAIGDRVFTGELFF.

This clonotype was found a few times. J is TRBJ2-7 and V is TRBV28; D is unclear. Germline CDR1 MDHEN, CDR2 SYDVKM. This CDR3 has 11 amino acids. V dropped 8 bases and J dropped 3 bases, with 8 bases sitting between them. As DNA, the CDR3 is TGTGCCAGCGGACCCAGCTACGAGCAGTACTTC. Amino acid sequence: CASGPSYEQYF.

The CDR3 is CAIRPGQGDSYEQYF. In DNA, the CDR3 is TGTGCCATCAGGCCGGGACAGGGGGACTCCTACGAGCAGTACTTC. This chain joins TRBV10-3 and TRBJ2-7; 11 nucleotides line up with TRBD1. In germline, CDR1 is ENHRY, CDR2 SYGVKD. The CDR3 runs to 15 residues. With 6 bases clipped from V and 0 bases from J, the junction kept 4 bases outside the gene matches.

The CDR3 DNA reads TGTGCCTCCCAATGGGGGAACACCGGGGAGCTGTTTTTT. Protein: CASQWGNTGELFF. The rearrangement joins TRBV12-3 or TRBV12-4 to TRBJ2-2, with D unclear. V was shortened by 11 bases and J by 1 base, with 11 bases between the two germline ends. The CDR3 is 13 amino acids.

The rearrangement joins TRBV15 to TRBJ2-1; 8 bases align to TRBD2. The trim removed 3 bases at V and 6 bases at J, leaving 7 bases unmatched. This CDR3 comprises 15 residues. Germline assignment: CDR1 LNHNV and CDR2 YYDKDF (reference sequence). The CDR3 DNA follows: TGTGCCACCAGCAGGGGACTAGGGAATTCCAATGAGCAGTTCTTC. Amino acid sequence: CATSRGLGNSNEQFF.

This clonotype was observed a few times. The chain is built from TRBV18 and TRBJ2-2, with TRBD1 as a possible D gene (5 bases). This CDR3 has 15 residues. The germline V gene has CDR1 KGHSH and CDR2 LQKENI. V was pared by 0 bases and J by 4 bases, with 9 bases between. The CDR3, as DNA: TGTGCCAGCTCACCACCGGCCAGGGCCACCGGGGAGCTGTTTTTT. Amino acid sequence: CASSPPARATGELFF.

CDR3 coding DNA: TGCGCCAGCAGCTACGGATCGGGGGTTCGGTTCTTC. Translation gives CASSYGSGVRFF. J is TRBJ2-1 and V is TRBV5-1, with D possibly matching TRBD2 (6 bases). Germline CDR1 and CDR2: SGHRS and YFSETQ. V lost 3 bases and J 15 bases, leaving 16 bases between the germline ends. The CDR3 runs 12 residues.

This clonotype appeared many times. V usage is TRBV28 and J usage is TRBJ1-2; D is ambiguous. Germline values: CDR1 MDHEN, CDR2 SYDVKM. The CDR3 has 12 amino acids. The V end was cut by 2 bases, the J end by 5 bases, with 6 bases between. CDR3: CASSLGTYGYTF. For the CDR3, the DNA is TGTGCCAGCAGTTTAGGAACATATGGCTACACCTTC.

This clonotype was seen more than once but under ten times. V gene TRBV5-1 combines with J gene TRBJ1-1; weak D call: TRBD1 (6 bases). The ends were cut back, 0 bases at V and 0 bases at J, with 12 bases in the middle. The CDR3 is 16 residues long. Germline CDR1 is SGHRS and CDR2 is YFSETQ. The CDR3 region has the DNA TGCGCCAGCAGCTTGGTGGGGGGCAGCATGAACACTGAAGCTTTCTTT. It translates to CASSLVGGSMNTEAFF.

The chain employs TRBV20-1 and TRBJ2-3, with 13 bases that match TRBD2. Germline V gene sequence: CDR1 DFQATT, CDR2 SNEGSKA (reference sequence). The CDR3 has 14 residues. The junction had 3 bases not matched to a gene; V was cut back by 6 bases and J by 3 bases. CDR3 in DNA: TGCAGTGCCCCGGGACTAGCGGGGACAGATACGCAGTATTTT. It translates to CSAPGLAGTDTQYF.

The chain combines TRBV29-1 with TRBJ1-2; D gene ambiguous. This CDR3 region has 11 residues. The V end was cut by 0 bases, the J end by 8 bases, with 7 bases between. The germline V gene encodes CDR1 SQVTM and CDR2 ANQGSEA. The CDR3 DNA is TGCAGCGTTGAAGAACGGGAGGGCTACACCTTC. Protein: CSVEEREGYTF.

This clonotype was recorded at least ten times. The V gene is TRBV12-3 or TRBV12-4, the J gene TRBJ1-1; perhaps TRBD1 as D (6 bases). The CDR3 sequence is 14 residues long. The V end was cut by 6 bases, the J end by 0 bases, with 11 bases between. The DNA of the CDR3 is TGTGCCAGCAGAACAGGGACCTTGAACACTGAAGCTTTCTTT. Its translation is CASRTGTLNTEAFF.

The genes are TRBV2 and TRBJ2-3; D is undetermined. Germline CDR1 is SNHLY and CDR2 is FYNNEI. CDR3 size: 13 residues. Trimming took 3 bases from V and 2 from J, leaving 6 bases between them. The CDR3 nucleotides are TGTGCCAGCAGTGACCTACCCACAGATACGCAGTATTTT. Translated, it gives CASSDLPTDTQYF. Based on the CDR3 plus reference TRBV2 and TRBJ2-3, the full variable domain is EPEVTQTPSHQVTQMGQEVILRCVPISNHLYFYWYRQILGQKVEFLVSFYNNEISEKSEIFDDQFSVERPDGSNFTLKIRSTKLEDSAMYFCASSDLPTDTQYFGPGTRLTVL.